The entry below gives a single TCR beta chain sequence along with its context. Its antigen is currently unknown. This sample stems from a study of T cells in Graves' hyperthyroidism and ophthalmopathy. The study, taken as a whole, reports: In blood, most of the thyroid clonotypes expanded above 0.001 were also present.

Amplification of TCR beta CDR3 regions was performed using RNA transcripts as template. The TCR CDR3 was amplified in a first-round RT-PCR using the HTBI primer set. A single record per CDR3 protein comes from TCRdb applying MiXCR to the multiplex PCR reads. The sample holds 700,000 to 850,000 distinct CDR3 sequences, approximately 36% seen once. The patients, who ranged from 18 to 65 in age, presented with newly diagnosed hyperthyroidism lasting under 2 months. Using more than 8 ml of fresh peripheral blood, PBMCs were prepared. Trimming took 3 bases from V and 0 from J, leaving 14 bases between them. CDR3 length: 16 amino acids. Germline CDR1 and CDR2: LNHDA and SQIVND (reference sequence).

Sequencing input: blood. V and J are TRBV19 and TRBJ1-2; a possible D gene is TRBD1 (5 bases). This sequence originates from a woman aged 35 to 49 with Graves' hyperthyroidism. The CDR3 loop is CASSIQPTATNYGYTF. The CDR3 DNA is TGTGCCAGTAGTATTCAACCGACAGCGACTAACTATGGCTACACCTTC.